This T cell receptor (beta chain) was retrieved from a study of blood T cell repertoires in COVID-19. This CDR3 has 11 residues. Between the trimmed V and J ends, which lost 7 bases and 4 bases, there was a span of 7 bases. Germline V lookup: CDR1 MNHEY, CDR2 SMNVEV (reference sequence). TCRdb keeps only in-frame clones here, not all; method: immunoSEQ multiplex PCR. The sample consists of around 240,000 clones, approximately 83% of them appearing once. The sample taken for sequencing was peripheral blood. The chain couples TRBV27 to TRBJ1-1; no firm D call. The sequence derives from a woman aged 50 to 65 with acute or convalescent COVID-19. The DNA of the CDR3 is TGTGCCAGCACGGGTGGCACTGAAGCTTTCTTT. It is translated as CASTGGTEAFF.